Below, 2 T cell receptor beta chains from the same sample are listed, as sequenced in a study of OX40 agonist ivuxolimab in advanced cancers. Generated by immunoSEQ multiplex PCR, the TCRdb table keeps only in-frame clones and is missing some. Of tens of thousands of clones listed, 88% are singletons. The specimen was CD4+ or CD8+ T cells sorted from blood, collected in a trial of the OX40 agonist ivuxolimab. All receptors derive from an adult with an advanced solid tumor such as melanoma, head and neck, liver or kidney cancer.

V usage is TRBV5-4 and J usage is TRBJ1-1; maybe TRBD1 (5 bases). There are 14 residues in the CDR3. Germline V lookup: CDR1 SGHNT, CDR2 YYREEE (reference sequence). Trimming shortened V by 4 bases and J by 5 bases, and 15 bases separated the two germline ends. The CDR3, as DNA: TGTGCCAGCAGCCGAGGGGAAAGGGGAACTGAAGCTTTCTTT. Encoded protein: CASSRGERGTEAFF. The whole variable domain, filled in from reference TRBV5-4 and TRBJ1-1, reads ETGVTQSPTHLIKTRGQQVTLRCSSQSGHNTVSWYQQALGQGPQFIFQYYREEENGRGNFPPRFSGLQFPNYSSELNVNALELDDSALYLCASSRGERGTEAFFGQGTRLTVV.

V usage is TRBV19 and J usage is TRBJ2-2; TRBD2 matches at 7 bases. Losses at the gene ends were 5 bases for V and 0 bases for J; bases not matched to a gene: 6. Per germline, CDR1 LNHDA and CDR2 SQIVND (reference sequence). The CDR3 has 16 amino acids. CDR3 sequence: CASSHAGTTNTGELFF. CDR3 DNA sequence: TGTGCCAGTAGTCACGCGGGGACTACGAACACCGGGGAGCTGTTTTTT.